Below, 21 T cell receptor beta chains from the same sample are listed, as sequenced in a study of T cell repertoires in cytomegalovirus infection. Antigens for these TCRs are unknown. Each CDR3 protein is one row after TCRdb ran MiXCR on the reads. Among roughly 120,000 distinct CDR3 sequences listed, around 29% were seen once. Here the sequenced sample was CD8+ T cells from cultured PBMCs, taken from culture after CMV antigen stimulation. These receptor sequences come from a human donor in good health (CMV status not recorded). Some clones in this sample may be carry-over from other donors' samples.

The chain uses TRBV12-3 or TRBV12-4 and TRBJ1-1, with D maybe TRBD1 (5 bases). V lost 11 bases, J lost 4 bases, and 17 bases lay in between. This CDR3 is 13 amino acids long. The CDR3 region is CASSRGGGTEAFF. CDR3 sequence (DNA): TGTGCCTCATCACGGGGCGGTGGCACTGAAGCTTTCTTT.

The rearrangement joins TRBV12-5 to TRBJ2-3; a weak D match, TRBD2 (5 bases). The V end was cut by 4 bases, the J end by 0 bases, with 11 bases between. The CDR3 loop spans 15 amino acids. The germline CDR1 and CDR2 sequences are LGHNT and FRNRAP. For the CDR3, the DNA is TGTGCTAGTGGTTCAGGAGGCTATAGCACAGATACGCAGTATTTT. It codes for CASGSGGYSTDTQYF.

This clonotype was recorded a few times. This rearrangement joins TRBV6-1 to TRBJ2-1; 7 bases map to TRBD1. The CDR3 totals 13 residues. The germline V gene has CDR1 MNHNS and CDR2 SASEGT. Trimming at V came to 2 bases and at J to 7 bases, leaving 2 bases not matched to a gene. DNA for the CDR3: TGTGCCAGCAGTGAAACAGGGGTAAATGAGCAGTTCTTC. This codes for CASSETGVNEQFF.

The CDR3 loop reads CASSPAVGLVNNEQFF. In DNA, the CDR3 is TGTGCCAGCAGCCCAGCCGTGGGACTAGTGAACAATGAGCAGTTCTTC. The rearrangement links TRBV5-3 to TRBJ2-1; 8 bases fit TRBD2. TRBV5-3 is noted as an ORF with a role that remains uncertain. Losses at the gene ends were 8 bases for V and 5 bases for J; bases not matched to a gene: 15. CDR3 length equals 16 residues.

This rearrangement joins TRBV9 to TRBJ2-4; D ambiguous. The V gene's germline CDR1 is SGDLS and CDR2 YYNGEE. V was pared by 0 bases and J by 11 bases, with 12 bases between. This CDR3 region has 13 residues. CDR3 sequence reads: CASSVELFDVQYF. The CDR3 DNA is TGTGCCAGCAGCGTAGAATTATTCGATGTTCAGTACTTC. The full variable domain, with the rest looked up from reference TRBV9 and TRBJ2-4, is DSGVTQTPKHLITATGQRVTLRCSPRSGDLSVYWYQQSLDQGLQFLIQYYNGEERAKGNILERFSAQQFPDLHSELNLSSLELGDSALYFCASSVELFDVQYFGAGTRLSVL.

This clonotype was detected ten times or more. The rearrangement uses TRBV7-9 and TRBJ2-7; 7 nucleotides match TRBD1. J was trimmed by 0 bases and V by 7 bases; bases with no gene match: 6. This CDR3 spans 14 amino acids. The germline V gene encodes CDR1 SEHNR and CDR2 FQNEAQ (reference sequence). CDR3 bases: TGTGCCAGCACCATAACAGGGGACTCCTACGAGCAGTACTTC. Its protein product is CASTITGDSYEQYF.

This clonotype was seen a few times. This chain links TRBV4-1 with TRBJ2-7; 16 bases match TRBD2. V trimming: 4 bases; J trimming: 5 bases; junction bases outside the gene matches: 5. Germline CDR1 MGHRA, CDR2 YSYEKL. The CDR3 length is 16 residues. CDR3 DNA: TGCGCCAGCAGCCCAGGGACTAGCGGGGGGGCCCACGAGCAGTACTTC. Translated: CASSPGTSGGAHEQYF.

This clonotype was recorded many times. The CDR3, as DNA: TGTGCCAGCAGCCCTGAAGTTGGGGGGAACACTGAAGCTTTCTTT. It is translated as CASSPEVGGNTEAFF. The chain has TRBV7-8 and TRBJ1-1, with D possibly matching TRBD1 (5 bases). The CDR3 has 15 amino acids. CDR1 is SGHVS and CDR2 is FQNEAQ in the germline V gene. The ends were cut back, 5 bases at V and 1 base at J, with 14 bases in the middle.

The CDR3 DNA is TGTGCCAGCAGCTTGGGGGTTAATCAGCCCCAGCATTTT. Protein: CASSLGVNQPQHF. V gene TRBV5-6 combines with J gene TRBJ1-5; D gene uncertain. With 0 bases removed from V and 4 bases from J, the gap between germline ends came to 5 bases. Per the germline V gene, CDR1 is SGHDT and CDR2 is YYEEEE. There are 13 residues in the CDR3.

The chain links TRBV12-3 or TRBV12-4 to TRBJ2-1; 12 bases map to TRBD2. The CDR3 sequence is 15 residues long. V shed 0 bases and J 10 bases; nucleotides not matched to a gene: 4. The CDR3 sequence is CASSLALAGGLEQFF. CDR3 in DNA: TGTGCCAGCAGTTTAGCACTAGCGGGGGGATTGGAGCAGTTCTTC.

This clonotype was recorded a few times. CDR3 loop: CASSWGTSTTGELFF. In DNA form, the CDR3 reads TGTGCCAGCAGCTGGGGCACAAGTACCACCGGGGAGCTGTTTTTT. The chain couples TRBV7-7 to TRBJ2-2; a possible D gene is TRBD1 (5 bases). The CDR3 extends over 15 amino acids. Germline CDR1 SSHAT, CDR2 FNYEAQ (reference sequence). The V and J ends lost 4 bases and 4 bases respectively, with 13 bases between them.

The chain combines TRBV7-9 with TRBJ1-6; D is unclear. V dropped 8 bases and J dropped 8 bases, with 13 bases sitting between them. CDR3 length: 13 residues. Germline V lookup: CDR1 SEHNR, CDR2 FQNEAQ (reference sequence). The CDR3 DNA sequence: TGTGCCAGCCGAACGGTCAATGATTCACCCCTCCACTTT. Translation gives CASRTVNDSPLHF. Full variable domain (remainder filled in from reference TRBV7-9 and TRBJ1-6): DTGVSQNPRHKITKRGQNVTFRCDPISEHNRLYWYRQTLGQGPEFLTYFQNEAQLEKSRLLSDRFSAERPKGSFSTLEIQRTEQGDSAMYLCASRTVNDSPLHFGNGTRLTVT.

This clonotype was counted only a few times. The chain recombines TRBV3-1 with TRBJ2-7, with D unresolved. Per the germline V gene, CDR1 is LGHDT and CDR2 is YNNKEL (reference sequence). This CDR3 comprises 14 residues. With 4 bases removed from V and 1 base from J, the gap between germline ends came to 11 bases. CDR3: CASSLLESSYEQYF. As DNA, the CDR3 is TGTGCCAGCAGCCTTCTCGAAAGTTCCTACGAGCAGTACTTC.

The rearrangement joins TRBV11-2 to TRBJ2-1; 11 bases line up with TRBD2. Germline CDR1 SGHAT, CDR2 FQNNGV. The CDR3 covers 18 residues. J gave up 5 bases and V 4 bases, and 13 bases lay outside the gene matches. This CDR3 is CASSSHFELAGGDNEQFF. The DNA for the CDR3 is TGTGCCAGCAGCTCCCATTTTGAGCTAGCGGGGGGAGACAATGAGCAGTTCTTC.

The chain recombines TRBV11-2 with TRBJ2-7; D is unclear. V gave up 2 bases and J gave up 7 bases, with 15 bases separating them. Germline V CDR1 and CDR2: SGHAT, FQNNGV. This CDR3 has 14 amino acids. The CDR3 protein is CASSLQDRRVEQYF. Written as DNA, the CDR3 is TGTGCCAGCAGCTTACAGGACCGCCGGGTGGAGCAGTACTTC.

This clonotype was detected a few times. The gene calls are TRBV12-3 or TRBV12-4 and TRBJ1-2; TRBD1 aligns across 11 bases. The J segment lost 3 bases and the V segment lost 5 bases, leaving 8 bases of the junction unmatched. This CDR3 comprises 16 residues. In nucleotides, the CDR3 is TGTGCCAGCAGTGGGGGACAGGGGGATAAACACTATGGCTACACCTTC. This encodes CASSGGQGDKHYGYTF.

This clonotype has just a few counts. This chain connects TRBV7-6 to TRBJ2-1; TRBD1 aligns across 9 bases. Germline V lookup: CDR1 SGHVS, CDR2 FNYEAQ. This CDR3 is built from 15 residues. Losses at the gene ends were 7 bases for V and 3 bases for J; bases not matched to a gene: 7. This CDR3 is CASTSGTGHYNEQFF. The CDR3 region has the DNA TGTGCCAGCACCTCTGGGACAGGGCACTACAATGAGCAGTTCTTC.

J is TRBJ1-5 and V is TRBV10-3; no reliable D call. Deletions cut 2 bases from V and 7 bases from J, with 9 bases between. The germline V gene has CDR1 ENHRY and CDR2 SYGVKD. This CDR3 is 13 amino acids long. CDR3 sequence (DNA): TGTGCCATCAGTGAGGAAGGGTCGCAGCCCCAGCATTTT. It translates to CAISEEGSQPQHF.

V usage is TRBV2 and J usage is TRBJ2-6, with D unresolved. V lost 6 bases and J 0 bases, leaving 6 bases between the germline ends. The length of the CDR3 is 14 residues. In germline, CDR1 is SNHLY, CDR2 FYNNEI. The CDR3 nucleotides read TGTGCCAGCAGGGCCGGCTCTGGGGCCAACGTCCTGACTTTC. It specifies CASRAGSGANVLTF. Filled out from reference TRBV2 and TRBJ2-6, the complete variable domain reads EPEVTQTPSHQVTQMGQEVILRCVPISNHLYFYWYRQILGQKVEFLVSFYNNEISEKSEIFDDQFSVERPDGSNFTLKIRSTKLEDSAMYFCASRAGSGANVLTFGAGSRLTVL.

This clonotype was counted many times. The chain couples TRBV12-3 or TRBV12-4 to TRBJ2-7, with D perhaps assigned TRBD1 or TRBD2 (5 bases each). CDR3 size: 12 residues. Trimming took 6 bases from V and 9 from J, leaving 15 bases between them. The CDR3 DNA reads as TGTGCCAGCAGCCGACCCGGGACCCCGCAGTACTTC. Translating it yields CASSRPGTPQYF.

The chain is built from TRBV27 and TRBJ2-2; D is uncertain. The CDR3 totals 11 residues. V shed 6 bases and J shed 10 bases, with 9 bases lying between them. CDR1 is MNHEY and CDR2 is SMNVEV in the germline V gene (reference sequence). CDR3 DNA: TGTGCCAGCAGATCCCCCCTGGAGCTGTTTTTT. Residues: CASRSPLELFF.